This T cell receptor (beta chain) was sequenced during a study of cytomegalovirus exposure and HLA in healthy donors. Broader study findings: Reportedly, diagnosis of cytomegalovirus status by the classifier showed high specificity and sensitivity. Judged likely to be a sequencing artifact was a cluster of highly shared sequence variants. Researchers reported in a later analysis that a missense DCLRE1C variant was tied to TCR beta V- and J-gene trimming.

Primers: 60 Vbeta forward and 13 Jbeta reverse. Measured with immunoSEQ multiplex PCR; TCRdb has only the in-frame clones, and not every one. Of around 87,000 clones in the sample, approximately 80% were seen once. In the case of this clone: What it binds is not known.

Trimming pared 1 base from V and 6 bases from J, leaving 9 bases between. Germline V gene lookup returns CDR1 SGHTA and CDR2 FQGNSA. The CDR3 consists of 13 residues. The receptor comes from a man aged 40-55 years in good health and CMV-seronegative. The V gene is TRBV7-2, the J gene TRBJ1-1; D is ambiguous. Sequencing input: PBMCs. The CDR3 DNA sequence: TGTGCCAGCAGCTTAGTGAGGGCGTCTGAAGCTTTCTTT. Residues: CASSLVRASEAFF. The whole variable domain, filled in from reference TRBV7-2 and TRBJ1-1, reads GAGVSQSPSNKVTEKGKDVELRCDPISGHTALYWYRQSLGQGLEFLIYFQGNSAPDKSGLPSDRFSAERTGGSVSTLTIQRTQQEDSAVYLCASSLVRASEAFFGQGTRLTVV.